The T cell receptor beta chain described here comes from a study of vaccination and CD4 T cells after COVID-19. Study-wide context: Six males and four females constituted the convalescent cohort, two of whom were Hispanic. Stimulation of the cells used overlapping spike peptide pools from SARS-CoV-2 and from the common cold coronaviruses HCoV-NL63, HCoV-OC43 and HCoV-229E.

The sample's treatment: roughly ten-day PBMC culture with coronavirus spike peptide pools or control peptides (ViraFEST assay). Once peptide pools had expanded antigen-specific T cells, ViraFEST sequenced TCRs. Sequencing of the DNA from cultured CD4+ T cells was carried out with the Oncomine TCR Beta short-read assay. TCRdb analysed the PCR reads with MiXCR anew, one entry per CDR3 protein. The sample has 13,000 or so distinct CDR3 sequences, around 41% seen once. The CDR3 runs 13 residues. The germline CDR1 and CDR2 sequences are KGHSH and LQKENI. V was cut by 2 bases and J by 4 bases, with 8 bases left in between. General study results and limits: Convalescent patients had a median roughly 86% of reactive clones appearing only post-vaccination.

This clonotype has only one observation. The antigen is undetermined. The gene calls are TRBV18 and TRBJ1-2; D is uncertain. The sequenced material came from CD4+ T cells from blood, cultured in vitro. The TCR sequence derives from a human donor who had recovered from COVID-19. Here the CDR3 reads CASSPISSYGYTF. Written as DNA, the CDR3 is TGTGCCAGCTCACCAATCTCCTCCTATGGCTACACCTTC.